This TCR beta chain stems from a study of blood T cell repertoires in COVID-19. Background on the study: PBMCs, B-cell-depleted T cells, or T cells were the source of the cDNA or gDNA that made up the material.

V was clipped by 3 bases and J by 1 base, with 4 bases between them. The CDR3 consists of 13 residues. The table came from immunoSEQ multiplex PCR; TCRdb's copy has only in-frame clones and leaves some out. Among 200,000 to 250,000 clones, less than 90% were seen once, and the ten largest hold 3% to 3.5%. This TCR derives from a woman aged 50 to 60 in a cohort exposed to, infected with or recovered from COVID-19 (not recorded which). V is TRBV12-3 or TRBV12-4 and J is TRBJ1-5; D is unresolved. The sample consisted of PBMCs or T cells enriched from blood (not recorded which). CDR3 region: CASSFGSNQPQHF. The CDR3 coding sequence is TGTGCCAGCAGTTTTGGCAGCAATCAGCCCCAGCATTTT.